This entry describes one T cell receptor (beta chain). Repertoires were generated with immunoSEQ multiplex PCR, while TCRdb's copy carries only in-frame clones and drops some. This sample has roughly 100,000 clones, with around nine tenths found just once. The source of the sample is a study of control samples from healthy donors and cancer patients. This CDR3 region has 17 residues. V lost 0 bases, J lost 6 bases, and 12 bases stayed unmatched. CDR1 and CDR2 (germline): SGDLS, YYNGEE. This chain links TRBV9 with TRBJ1-2; TRBD1 matches 9 bases. The clonotype originates from a man aged 25 to 45 in good health. Sequenced sample: blood. The CDR3, as DNA: TGTGCCAGCAGCGTAGGGGTTATGAACAGGGGGCAAGATGGCTACACCTTC. Its translation is CASSVGVMNRGQDGYTF.